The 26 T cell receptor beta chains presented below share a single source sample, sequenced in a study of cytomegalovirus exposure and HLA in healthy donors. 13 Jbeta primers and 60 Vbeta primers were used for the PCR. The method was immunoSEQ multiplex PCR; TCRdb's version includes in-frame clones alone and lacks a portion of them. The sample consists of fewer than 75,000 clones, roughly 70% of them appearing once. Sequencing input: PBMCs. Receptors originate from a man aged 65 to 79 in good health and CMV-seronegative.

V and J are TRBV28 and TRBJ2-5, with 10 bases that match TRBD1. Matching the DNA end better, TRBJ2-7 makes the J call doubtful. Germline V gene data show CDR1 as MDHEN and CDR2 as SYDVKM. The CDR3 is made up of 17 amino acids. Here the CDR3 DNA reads TGTGCCAGCAGTTTGAGTGACCGGGACAGGGGTAGCTACGAGCAGTACTTC. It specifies CASSLSDRDRGSYEQYF.

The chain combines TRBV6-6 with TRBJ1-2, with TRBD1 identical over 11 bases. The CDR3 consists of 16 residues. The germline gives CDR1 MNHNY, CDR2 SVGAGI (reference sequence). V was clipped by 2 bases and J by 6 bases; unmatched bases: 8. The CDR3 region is CASSYPQGQGENGYTF. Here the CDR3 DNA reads TGTGCCAGCAGTTACCCACAGGGACAGGGGGAGAATGGCTACACCTTC.

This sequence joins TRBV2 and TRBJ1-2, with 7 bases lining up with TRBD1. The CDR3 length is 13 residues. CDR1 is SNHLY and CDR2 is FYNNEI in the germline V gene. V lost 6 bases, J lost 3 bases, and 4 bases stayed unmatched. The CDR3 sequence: CASSGGQDYGYTF. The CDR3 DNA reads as TGTGCCAGCAGCGGCGGACAGGACTATGGCTACACCTTC.

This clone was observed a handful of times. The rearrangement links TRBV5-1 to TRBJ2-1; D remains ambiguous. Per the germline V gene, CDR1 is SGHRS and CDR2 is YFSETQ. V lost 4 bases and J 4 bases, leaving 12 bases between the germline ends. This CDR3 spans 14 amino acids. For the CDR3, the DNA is TGCGCCAGCAGCCTTGGAGCAGCTTACAATGAGCAGTTCTTC. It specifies CASSLGAAYNEQFF. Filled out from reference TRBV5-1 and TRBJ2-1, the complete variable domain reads KAGVTQTPRYLIKTRGQQVTLSCSPISGHRSVSWYQQTPGQGLQFLFEYFSETQRNKGNFPGRFSGRQFSNSRSEMNVSTLELGDSALYLCASSLGAAYNEQFFGPGTRLTVL.

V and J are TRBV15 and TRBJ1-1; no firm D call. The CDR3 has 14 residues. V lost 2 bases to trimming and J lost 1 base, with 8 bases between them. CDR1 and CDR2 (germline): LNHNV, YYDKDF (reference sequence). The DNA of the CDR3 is TGTGCCACCAGCAGATCTACAGAGAACACTGAAGCTTTCTTT. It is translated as CATSRSTENTEAFF.

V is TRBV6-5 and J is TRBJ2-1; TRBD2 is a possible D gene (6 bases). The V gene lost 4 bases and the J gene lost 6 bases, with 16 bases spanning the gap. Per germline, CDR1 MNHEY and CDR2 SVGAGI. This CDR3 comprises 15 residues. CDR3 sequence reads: CASSSPDGGSNEQFF. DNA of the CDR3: TGTGCCAGCAGTTCCCCCGACGGGGGAAGCAATGAGCAGTTCTTC.

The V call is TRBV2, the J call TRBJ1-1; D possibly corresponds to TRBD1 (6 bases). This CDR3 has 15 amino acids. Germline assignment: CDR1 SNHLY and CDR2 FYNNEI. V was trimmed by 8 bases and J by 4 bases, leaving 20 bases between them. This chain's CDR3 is CASRPGGGSLTEAFF. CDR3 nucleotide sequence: TGTGCCAGCCGTCCGGGGGGGGGCTCTCTCACTGAAGCTTTCTTT.

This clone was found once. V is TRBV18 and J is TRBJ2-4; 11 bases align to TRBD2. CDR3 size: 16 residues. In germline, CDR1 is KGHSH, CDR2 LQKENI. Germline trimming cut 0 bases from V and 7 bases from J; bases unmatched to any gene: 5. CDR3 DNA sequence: TGTGCCAGCTCACCACCTAGCGGGGGGGCCGGGAACATTCAGTACTTC. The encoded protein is CASSPPSGGAGNIQYF.

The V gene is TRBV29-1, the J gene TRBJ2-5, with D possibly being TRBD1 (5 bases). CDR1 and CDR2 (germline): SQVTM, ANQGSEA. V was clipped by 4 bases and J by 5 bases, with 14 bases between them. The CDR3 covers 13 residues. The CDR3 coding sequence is TGCAGCGTTGGGACACCCCCGGAGGAGACCCAGTACTTC. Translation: CSVGTPPEETQYF.

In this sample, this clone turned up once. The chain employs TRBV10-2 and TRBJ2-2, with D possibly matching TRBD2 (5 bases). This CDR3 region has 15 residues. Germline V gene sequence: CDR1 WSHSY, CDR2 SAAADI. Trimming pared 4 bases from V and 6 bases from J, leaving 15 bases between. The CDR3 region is CASSVLGIGPGELFF. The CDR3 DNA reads TGCGCCAGCAGTGTGCTCGGGATAGGGCCCGGGGAGCTGTTTTTT.

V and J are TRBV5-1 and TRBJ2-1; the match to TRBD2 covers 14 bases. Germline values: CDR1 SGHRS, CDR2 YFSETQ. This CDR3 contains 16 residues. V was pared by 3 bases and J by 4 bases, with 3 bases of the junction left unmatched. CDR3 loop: CASSSGLAGGYNEQFF. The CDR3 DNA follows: TGCGCCAGCAGCTCTGGACTAGCGGGGGGTTACAATGAGCAGTTCTTC.

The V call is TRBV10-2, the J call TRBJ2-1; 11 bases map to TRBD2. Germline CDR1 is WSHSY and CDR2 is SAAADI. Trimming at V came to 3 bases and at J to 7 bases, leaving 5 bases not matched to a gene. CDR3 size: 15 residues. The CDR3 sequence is CASSDPASGRNEQFF. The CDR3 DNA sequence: TGCGCCAGCAGTGATCCGGCTAGCGGGAGGAATGAGCAGTTCTTC.

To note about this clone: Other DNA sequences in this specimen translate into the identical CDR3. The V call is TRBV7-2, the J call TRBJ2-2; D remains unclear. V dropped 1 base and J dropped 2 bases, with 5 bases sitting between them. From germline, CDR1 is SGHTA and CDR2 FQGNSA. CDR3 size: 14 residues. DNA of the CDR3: TGTGCCAGCAGCTTAGGGCTTAACACCGGGGAGCTGTTTTTT. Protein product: CASSLGLNTGELFF.

The CDR3 nucleotides read TGCGCCAGCAGATCCGGGACTAGGGGTCTTGGTGAGCAGTTCTTC. It codes for CASRSGTRGLGEQFF. This rearrangement joins TRBV10-2 to TRBJ2-1; 8 bases match TRBD2. Losses at the gene ends were 6 bases for V and 9 bases for J; bases not matched to a gene: 13. The CDR3 has 15 amino acids. CDR1 is WSHSY and CDR2 is SAAADI in the germline V gene.

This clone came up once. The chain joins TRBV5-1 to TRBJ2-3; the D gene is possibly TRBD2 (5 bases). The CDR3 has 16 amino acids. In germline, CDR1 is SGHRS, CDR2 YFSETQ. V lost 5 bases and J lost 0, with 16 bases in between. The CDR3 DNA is TGCGCCAGCAGGGGTGGAGGCGGAACTAGCACAGATACGCAGTATTTT. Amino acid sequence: CASRGGGGTSTDTQYF.

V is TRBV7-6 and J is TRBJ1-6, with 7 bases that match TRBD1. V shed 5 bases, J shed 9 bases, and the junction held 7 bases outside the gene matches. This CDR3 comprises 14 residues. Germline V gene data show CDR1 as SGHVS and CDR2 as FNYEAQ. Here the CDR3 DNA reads TGTGCCAGCAGCCGGGGACAGTCCTCTTCACCCCTCCACTTT. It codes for CASSRGQSSSPLHF.

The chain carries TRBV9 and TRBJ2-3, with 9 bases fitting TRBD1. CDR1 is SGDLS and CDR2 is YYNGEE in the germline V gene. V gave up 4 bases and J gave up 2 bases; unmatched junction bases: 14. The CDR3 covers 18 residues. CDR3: CASSPRAGQGWFTDTQYF. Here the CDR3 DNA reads TGTGCCAGCAGCCCCCGGGCGGGACAGGGTTGGTTCACAGATACGCAGTATTTT.

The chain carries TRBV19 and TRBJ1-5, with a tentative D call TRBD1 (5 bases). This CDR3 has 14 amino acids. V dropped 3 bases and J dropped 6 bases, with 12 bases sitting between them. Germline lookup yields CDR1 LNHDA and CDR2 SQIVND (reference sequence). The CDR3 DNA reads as TGTGCCAGTAGTATTTCGGGGGAAGCTCAGCCCCAGCATTTT. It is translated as CASSISGEAQPQHF.

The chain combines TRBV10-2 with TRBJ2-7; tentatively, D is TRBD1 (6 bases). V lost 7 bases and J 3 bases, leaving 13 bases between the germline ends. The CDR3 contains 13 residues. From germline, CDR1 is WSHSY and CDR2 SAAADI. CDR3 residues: CASMDSLGYEQYF. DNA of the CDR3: TGCGCCAGCATGGACAGTCTAGGCTACGAGCAGTACTTC.

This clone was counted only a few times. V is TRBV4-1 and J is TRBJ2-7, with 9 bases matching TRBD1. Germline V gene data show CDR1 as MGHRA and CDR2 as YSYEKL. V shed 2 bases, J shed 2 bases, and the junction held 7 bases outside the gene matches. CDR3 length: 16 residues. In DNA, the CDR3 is TGCGCCAGCAGCCAACACGCCGGGACAGGGCCCTACGAGCAGTACTTC. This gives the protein CASSQHAGTGPYEQYF.

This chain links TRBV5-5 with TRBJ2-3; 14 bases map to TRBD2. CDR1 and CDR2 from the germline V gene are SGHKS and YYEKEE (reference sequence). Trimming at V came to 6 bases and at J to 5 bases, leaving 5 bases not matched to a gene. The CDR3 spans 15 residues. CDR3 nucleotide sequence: TGTGCCAGCATCCCGACTAGCGGGGGGGAAGATACGCAGTATTTT. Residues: CASIPTSGGEDTQYF.

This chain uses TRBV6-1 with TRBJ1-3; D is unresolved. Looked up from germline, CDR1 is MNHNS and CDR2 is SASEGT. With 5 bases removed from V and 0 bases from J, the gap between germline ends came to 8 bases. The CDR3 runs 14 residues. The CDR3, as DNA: TGTGCCAGCAGTCCCCAGGCCTCTGGAAACACCATATATTTT. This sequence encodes CASSPQASGNTIYF.

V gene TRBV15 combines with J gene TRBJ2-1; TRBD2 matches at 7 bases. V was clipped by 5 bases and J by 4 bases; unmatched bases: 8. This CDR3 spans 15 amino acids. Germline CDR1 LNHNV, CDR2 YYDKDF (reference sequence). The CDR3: CATSPSGLDYNEQFF. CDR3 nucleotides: TGTGCCACCAGCCCTAGCGGCCTCGATTACAATGAGCAGTTCTTC. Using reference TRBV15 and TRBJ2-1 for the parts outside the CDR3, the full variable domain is DAMVIQNPRYQVTQFGKPVTLSCSQTLNHNVMYWYQQKSSQAPKLLFHYYDKDFNNEADTPDNFQSRRPNTSFCFLDIRSPGLGDTAMYLCATSPSGLDYNEQFFGPGTRLTVL.

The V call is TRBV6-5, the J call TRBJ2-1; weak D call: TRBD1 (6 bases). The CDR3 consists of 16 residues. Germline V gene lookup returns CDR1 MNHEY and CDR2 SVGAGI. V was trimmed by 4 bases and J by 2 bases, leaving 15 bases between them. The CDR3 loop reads CASSSRTEGAYNEQFF. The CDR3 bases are TGTGCCAGCAGTTCTAGGACAGAGGGGGCCTACAATGAGCAGTTCTTC.

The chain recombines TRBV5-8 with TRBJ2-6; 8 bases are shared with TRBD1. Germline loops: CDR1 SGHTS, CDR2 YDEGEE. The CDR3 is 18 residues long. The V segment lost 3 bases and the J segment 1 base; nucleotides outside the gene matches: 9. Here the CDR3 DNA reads TGTGCCAGCAGCTGGTCCGGGACAGGCCCTTCTGGGGCCAACGTCCTGACTTTC. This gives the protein CASSWSGTGPSGANVLTF.

CDR3 coding DNA: TGTGCCAGCAGTTCCCCCGACAGGGCTGTTGGCTACACCTTC. Translation: CASSSPDRAVGYTF. The rearrangement joins TRBV6-5 to TRBJ1-2; 7 bases fit TRBD1. CDR3 size: 14 residues. The germline V gene encodes CDR1 MNHEY and CDR2 SVGAGI. V lost 4 bases and J lost 7; bases outside the gene matches: 9.